The entry below describes one T cell receptor beta chain. The target of this receptor is not known. No base-level quality is on record; no much larger clone is a single base apart. TCRbeta CDR3 regions were amplified from genomic DNA using the immunoSEQ Assay, a bias-controlled multiplex PCR. The original methods were these. Nucleated cell counts per sample were estimated from amplification of reference gene primers within the assay. To quantify the absolute abundance of each unique TCRbeta CDR3 rearrangement, sequence reads were collapsed and filtered. For each sample, productive Simpson clonality was calculated by taking the square root of Simpson's diversity index across productive rearrangements. As stored in TCRdb, this immuneACCESS dataset retains in-frame rearrangements with V and J assigned. A fraction of the clones does not appear; measured against another copy, unresolved V genes explain less than half of the discrepancy, and the remainder lacks a known reason. From that table come the V and J calls and clone size; the DNA was used to work out D and trimming. Here the sample has 300,000 to 400,000 clones; more than 75% occur a single time. About 1.2% of the sample lies in the top ten.

In the prospective study, participants were roughly 18 to 90 years old, resided in about two dozen geographic areas of the United States, and were enrolled through a virtual design. In the prospective study, participants were assigned to cohorts based on the clinical history participants reported in a screening survey and a study questionnaire. For ImmuneRACE Cohort 3, a participant was defined as recovered based on two consecutive negative NP/OP PCR tests, clearance by a healthcare professional, or resolution of symptoms. Mobile phlebotomists in the prospective study collected whole blood, serum and a nasopharyngeal or oropharyngeal swab from every participant. Over a roughly two-month period, participants in the prospective study had the option of providing additional blood draws and questionnaires. Blood samples from the prospective study were shipped frozen or at room temperature prior to DNA extraction.

CDR1 LGHDT and CDR2 YNNKEL are derived from the germline V gene (reference sequence). The CDR3 contains 13 residues, cysteine and phenylalanine counted. Here the CDR3 DNA is all that survives: 39 bases in frame from base 1. V is cut by 4 bases and J by 6 bases, and the space between the germline ends is 12 bases. This sample stems from a study of blood T cell repertoires in COVID-19 (dated by TCRdb to the early 2020s). Notes on the research overall: Samples covering the acute and convalescent phases of COVID-19 were provided by collaborators in the United States, Italy and Spain. The prospective study material was composed of cDNA or gDNA derived from T cells, B-cell-depleted T cells, or PBMCs. The dataset comprised deeply sampled blood TCRbeta repertoires from subjects exposed to, actively infected with, or recovered from COVID-19. The repertoires were released in a freely available public database intended as a resource for research on the immune response to SARS-CoV-2. Samples came from the ongoing ImmuneRACE study (first 160 participants) plus 1,254 subjects from 6 global collaborators. Sample metadata almost always included a de-identified subject ID, COVID-19 status, age in years and sex. Where available, HLA class I and class II types were obtained from metadata supplied by the sample provider rather than from assay-based typing. On the study overall, not on this receptor specifically: Clinical and demographic metadata were provided uncurated, with the amount varying by source and participant.

The chain employs TRBV3-1 (or the pseudogene TRBV3-2) and TRBJ1-2; TRBD1 is possibly the D segment (6 matching bases). The receptor's source is a woman under 30 who had recovered from COVID-19. Sequencing input: PBMCs or T cells enriched from blood (not recorded which). Here is the DNA: TGTGCCAGCAGCCCCCGACAGGACGATGGCTACACCTTC. This sequence encodes CASSPRQDDGYTF.